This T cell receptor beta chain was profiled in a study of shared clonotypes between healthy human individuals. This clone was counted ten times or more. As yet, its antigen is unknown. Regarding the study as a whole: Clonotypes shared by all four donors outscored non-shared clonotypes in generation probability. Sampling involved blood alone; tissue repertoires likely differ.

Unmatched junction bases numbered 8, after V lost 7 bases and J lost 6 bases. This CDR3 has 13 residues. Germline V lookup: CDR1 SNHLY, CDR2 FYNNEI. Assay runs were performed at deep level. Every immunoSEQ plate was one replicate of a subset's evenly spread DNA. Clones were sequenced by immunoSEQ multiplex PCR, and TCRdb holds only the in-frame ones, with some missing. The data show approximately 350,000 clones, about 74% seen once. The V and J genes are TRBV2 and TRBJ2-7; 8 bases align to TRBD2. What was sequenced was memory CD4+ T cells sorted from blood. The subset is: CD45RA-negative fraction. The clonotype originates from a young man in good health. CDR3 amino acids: CASTVTSDGEQYF. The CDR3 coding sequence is TGTGCCAGCACTGTGACTAGCGACGGCGAGCAGTACTTC.